This T cell receptor (beta chain) comes out of a study of cytomegalovirus exposure and HLA in healthy donors. Primers for the PCR totalled 60 Vbeta and 13 Jbeta. Only in-frame clones appear in the TCRdb table, and some are missing; sequencing was by immunoSEQ multiplex PCR. The table includes hundreds of thousands of clones, roughly 89% detected once. V trimming: 5 bases; J trimming: 8 bases; junction bases outside the gene matches: 9. Germline CDR1 reads MDHEN; CDR2 reads SYDVKM. This CDR3 spans 15 amino acids. Study-level points and caveats: Researchers reported from a later analysis that most CMV-associated TCR beta chains appeared HLA-restricted. Association of a missense DCLRE1C variant with TCR beta V- and J-gene trimming was reported in a later analysis. A list of about 180 TCR beta chains associated with cytomegalovirus was given. Previous analysis showed most TCR beta V segments were productive about 87% or about 30% of the time.

Comment on this clone: The antigen is undetermined.

Sequencing used PBMCs. This TCR derives from a woman younger than 35 in good health and CMV-seronegative. The genes are TRBV28 and TRBJ1-2; 12 bases line up with TRBD1. Here the CDR3 DNA reads TGTGCCAGCAGTCCGACTCGGGACAGGGGGCACGGCTACACCTTC. Its protein product is CASSPTRDRGHGYTF.